The clone carrying this TCR beta chain was seen a handful of times. This record belongs to a study of T cells after yellow fever vaccination. Study details: Sorting of the EM, EMRA, CM and Tscm memory subsets was carried out using CD3, CD45RA, CCR7 and CD95.

Trimming left V 3 bases short and J 5 bases short, with 11 bases between. Germline values: CDR1 LNHDA, CDR2 SQIVND (reference sequence). This CDR3 contains 14 residues. Findings and limits, study-wide: Most primary-vaccination clones recurred post-booster (roughly 96% CD4, roughly 90% CD8). It was a weaker secondary response, yet one that peaked faster, at day 5 versus 15.

TCRdb re-derived calls from the 5' RACE reads in MiXCR, one entry per CDR3 protein. The sample records 29,000 or so distinct CDR3 sequences, 6.3% being singletons. The V gene is TRBV19, the J gene TRBJ2-1; D is unresolved. This TCR was sampled from a man in his thirties or forties who received the YFV17D yellow fever vaccine. The sequenced sample was PBMCs, either bulk or a sorted T-cell subset (CD4+, CD8+, memory, or dextramer-sorted; not recorded which), obtained on the day of the yellow fever booster vaccination. The CDR3 region has the DNA TGTGCCAGTAGTATCTATTCGAGAGACAATGAGCAGTTCTTC. This gives the protein CASSIYSRDNEQFF.